A single sample is the source of the 23 T cell receptor beta chains below, sequenced in a study of CD8 T cells in ankylosing spondylitis. Using its own MiXCR run on the 5' RACE reads, TCRdb lists one record per CDR3 protein. The table records 200,000 to 250,000 distinct CDR3 sequences, over 9.5% of them present only once. The sequencing sample was made of blood, either unsorted or a sorted T cell fraction (not recorded which). These receptors all come from a male donor with ankylosing spondylitis or in good health (not recorded which).

CDR3 nucleotides: TGTGCCTGGGGACAGGGAGAGAATCAGCCCCAGCATTTT. Its translation: CAWGQGENQPQHF. V is TRBV30 and J is TRBJ1-5; 8 bases are a match to TRBD1. This CDR3 contains 13 residues. CDR1 and CDR2 (germline): GTSNPN, SVGIG (reference sequence). The V segment lost 5 bases and the J segment 4 bases; nucleotides outside the gene matches: 4. The full variable domain, in which reference TRBV30 and TRBJ1-5 provide the parts outside the CDR3, is SQTIHQWPATLVQPVGSPLSLECTVEGTSNPNLYWYRQAAGRGLQLLFYSVGIGQISSEVPQNLSASRPQDRQFILSSKKLLLSDSGFYLCAWGQGENQPQHFGDGTRLSIL.

This clonotype was seen a few times. The chain uses TRBV9 and TRBJ1-4; D may be TRBD1 (5 bases). The V end was cut by 3 bases, the J end by 5 bases, with 14 bases between. The CDR3 extends over 15 amino acids. The germline V gene has CDR1 SGDLS and CDR2 YYNGEE. The CDR3 nucleotides are TGTGCCAGCAGCGAGGCAGGGAACGGAAATGAAAAACTGTTTTTT. Amino acid sequence: CASSEAGNGNEKLFF.

This clonotype was seen a few times. This sequence joins TRBV20-1 and TRBJ2-2; TRBD2 aligns across 9 bases. The CDR3 has 17 amino acids. Losses at the gene ends were 0 bases for V and 3 bases for J; bases not matched to a gene: 8. Germline V gives CDR1 DFQATT, CDR2 SNEGSKA (reference sequence). CDR3 bases: TGCAGTGCTAGAGACGTCCTGACTAGCGGATACACCGGGGAGCTGTTTTTT. Translated, it gives CSARDVLTSGYTGELFF.

This clonotype was observed at least ten times. This chain joins TRBV20-1 and TRBJ2-7, with D possibly TRBD2 on 6 matching bases. CDR1 and CDR2 from the germline V gene are DFQATT and SNEGSKA (reference sequence). The CDR3 consists of 14 residues. Trimming left V 2 bases short and J 2 bases short, with 13 bases between. The chain's CDR3 is CSARLGTGAYEQYF. As DNA, the CDR3 is TGCAGTGCTAGATTGGGGACGGGGGCCTACGAGCAGTACTTC.

Ten or more counts support this clonotype. The J gene is TRBJ2-7, the V gene TRBV6-6; D might be TRBD1 (5 bases). In germline, CDR1 is MNHNY, CDR2 SVGAGI (reference sequence). The V end lost 6 bases, the J end lost 2 bases, and 5 bases lay between the germline ends. This CDR3 is 11 amino acids long. CDR3 sequence: CASRTAYEQYF. As DNA, the CDR3 is TGTGCCAGCAGGACAGCCTACGAGCAGTACTTC.

Comment on this clonotype: A much larger clonotype is one base distant, so this may be a read error. CDR3 DNA: TGCAGTGCAGTAGCGGGGGGCGGCTACAATGAGCAGTTCTTC. This gives the protein CSAVAGGGYNEQFF. The V call is TRBV20-1, the J call TRBJ2-1; 10 positions agree with TRBD2. V lost 6 bases, J lost 3 bases, and 5 bases stayed unmatched. CDR1 and CDR2 (germline): DFQATT, SNEGSKA (reference sequence). The CDR3 has 14 residues.

This clonotype was recorded at least ten times. The chain has TRBV14 and TRBJ2-1; 8 bases fit TRBD2. The germline V gene encodes CDR1 SGHDN and CDR2 FVKESK. The CDR3 spans 16 residues. With 3 bases clipped from V and 0 bases from J, the junction kept 4 bases outside the gene matches. CDR3 DNA: TGTGCCAGCAGCCAGTGGACTAGCCCCTCCTACAATGAGCAGTTCTTC. This translates into CASSQWTSPSYNEQFF. Using reference TRBV14 and TRBJ2-1 for the parts outside the CDR3, the full variable domain is EAGVTQFPSHSVIEKGQTVTLRCDPISGHDNLYWYRRVMGKEIKFLLHFVKESKQDESGMPNNRFLAERTGGTYSTLKVQPAELEDSGVYFCASSQWTSPSYNEQFFGPGTRLTVL.

The chain has TRBV7-2 and TRBJ2-5; the match to TRBD1 covers 9 bases. V lost 5 bases and J lost 3; bases outside the gene matches: 7. CDR1 and CDR2 from the germline V gene are SGHTA and FQGNSA. The CDR3 loop spans 15 amino acids. This chain's CDR3 is CASSHGQGWEETQYF. DNA for the CDR3: TGTGCCAGCAGCCACGGACAGGGGTGGGAAGAGACCCAGTACTTC.

This clonotype turned up a few times. J is TRBJ2-2 and V is TRBV21-1; TRBD1, as called in the table, went unchecked against the DNA. TRBV21-1 is marked as a pseudogene. The CDR3 runs 20 residues. In DNA, the CDR3 is TGTGCCAGCAGCAAATCTTCTATGCGGCGCCACCCCAGCAACACCGGGGAGCTGTTTTTT. It yields the protein CASSKSSMRRHPSNTGELFF.

A few counts support this clonotype. The chain is built from TRBV19 and TRBJ2-3; 10 nucleotides match TRBD1. The CDR3 covers 18 residues. The germline gives CDR1 LNHDA, CDR2 SQIVND (reference sequence). V was pared by 6 bases and J by 0 bases, with 12 bases of the junction left unmatched. The CDR3 region has the DNA TGTGCCAGTAGCCGAAGGGGCCGGGACAGGGGAAGCACAGATACGCAGTATTTT. This translates into CASSRRGRDRGSTDTQYF.

The rearrangement joins TRBV27 to TRBJ1-5, with D unclear. V lost 11 bases to trimming and J lost 2 bases, with 16 bases between them. Germline V gene data show CDR1 as MNHEY and CDR2 as SMNVEV (reference sequence). The CDR3 extends over 14 amino acids. The CDR3 is CAGRRVVGNQPQHF. DNA of the CDR3: TGTGCCGGACGGAGGGTGGTTGGCAATCAGCCCCAGCATTTT.

This clonotype was counted ten times or more. The V and J genes are TRBV3-1 and TRBJ1-4; possible D gene TRBD1, 6 bases. CDR1 and CDR2 from the germline V gene are LGHDT and YNNKEL (reference sequence). The CDR3 covers 18 residues. Trimming pared 1 base from V and 8 bases from J, leaving 23 bases between. The DNA of the CDR3 is TGTGCCAGCAGCCAAGGGATGGGGACACCTCCGGGCTTGGAAAAACTGTTTTTT. Amino acid sequence: CASSQGMGTPPGLEKLFF.

This clonotype was seen at least ten times. The chain couples TRBV5-1 to TRBJ1-3; perhaps TRBD1 as D (5 bases). This CDR3 contains 14 residues. Per germline, CDR1 SGHRS and CDR2 YFSETQ. The ends were cut back, 4 bases at V and 3 bases at J, with 11 bases in the middle. In DNA, the CDR3 is TGCGCCAGCAGCCTGGGACTCGTTGGAAACACCATATATTTT. Encoded protein: CASSLGLVGNTIYF.

This clonotype was picked up many times. This chain joins TRBV6-5 and TRBJ1-1; D is unresolved. V lost 6 bases and J lost 1, with 9 bases in between. Germline values: CDR1 MNHEY, CDR2 SVGAGI. The CDR3 runs 13 residues. The CDR3 sequence is CASRLRSNTEAFF. DNA of the CDR3: TGTGCCAGCAGGTTACGGTCGAACACTGAAGCTTTCTTT.

There are many counts of this clonotype. The chain employs TRBV12-3 or TRBV12-4 and TRBJ1-5; D is undetermined. The CDR3 spans 13 residues. Trimming took 3 bases from V and 4 from J, leaving 7 bases between them. DNA for the CDR3: TGTGCCAGCAGTTTGGGAGATAATCAGCCCCAGCATTTT. This translates into CASSLGDNQPQHF.

This clonotype was seen ten or more times. V gene TRBV5-1 combines with J gene TRBJ2-7, with 10 bases lining up with TRBD1. Germline assignment: CDR1 SGHRS and CDR2 YFSETQ. This CDR3 has 14 amino acids. V was clipped by 3 bases and J by 2 bases; unmatched bases: 2. CDR3 amino acids: CASSSTGGPYEQYF. CDR3 in DNA: TGCGCCAGCAGCTCGACAGGGGGCCCCTACGAGCAGTACTTC.

Many counts were recorded for this clonotype. The J gene is TRBJ2-7, the V gene TRBV9, with 9 nucleotides matching TRBD1. The CDR3 spans 15 residues. V lost 3 bases to trimming and J lost 0 bases; unmatched junction nucleotides: 4. The V gene's germline CDR1 is SGDLS and CDR2 YYNGEE. The CDR3 here is CASSAGTGNSYEQYF. CDR3 DNA sequence: TGTGCCAGCAGCGCCGGGACAGGGAACTCCTACGAGCAGTACTTC.

The chain carries TRBV5-1 and TRBJ1-3; the D gene is possibly TRBD1 (5 bases). The V gene lost 0 bases and the J gene lost 4 bases, with 17 bases spanning the gap. Germline V gives CDR1 SGHRS, CDR2 YFSETQ. The CDR3 extends over 17 amino acids. The CDR3 region has the DNA TGCGCCAGCAGCTTGGGAGGGGATGCAGGGTCCGGAAACACCATATATTTT. This encodes CASSLGGDAGSGNTIYF.

This clonotype was recorded many times. V gene TRBV7-2 combines with J gene TRBJ1-5, with D maybe TRBD1 (5 bases). The CDR3 loop spans 15 amino acids. Germline assignment: CDR1 SGHTA and CDR2 FQGNSA. V lost 5 bases to trimming and J lost 0 bases, with 11 bases between them. The CDR3 loop is CASSPWGSSNQPQHF. CDR3 coding DNA: TGTGCCAGCAGCCCGTGGGGGTCTAGCAATCAGCCCCAGCATTTT.

This clonotype was found many times. V is TRBV7-3 and J is TRBJ1-1; maybe TRBD1 (5 bases). The CDR3 length is 18 residues. V was clipped by 1 base and J by 0 bases, with 18 bases between them. Germline V gives CDR1 SGHTA, CDR2 FQGTGA. The CDR3 DNA is TGTGCCAGCAGCTTAATAACGGGCAGGGAGACCATGAACACTGAAGCTTTCTTT. This sequence encodes CASSLITGRETMNTEAFF.

This clonotype was picked up many times. The J gene is TRBJ2-2, the V gene TRBV7-2; perhaps TRBD2 as D (5 bases). Trimming shortened V by 5 bases and J by 6 bases, and 13 bases separated the two germline ends. The CDR3 spans 14 residues. Per the germline V gene, CDR1 is SGHTA and CDR2 is FQGNSA. CDR3: CASSTYSAAGELFF. CDR3 nucleotide sequence: TGTGCCAGCAGCACCTATAGCGCGGCCGGGGAGCTGTTTTTT.

This clonotype appeared many times. The CDR3: CTSSPVAGGLCSYNEQFF. The CDR3 DNA reads as TGCACCAGCAGCCCGGTAGCGGGGGGGCTTTGCTCCTACAATGAGCAGTTCTTC. The chain uses TRBV1 and TRBJ2-1; TRBD2, the table's D call, was not compared with the DNA. TRBV1 is marked as a pseudogene. The CDR3 consists of 18 residues.

This clonotype was observed many times. This chain joins TRBV24-1 and TRBJ2-5, with TRBD1 as a possible D gene (5 bases). This CDR3 region has 13 residues. Trimming cost V 3 bases and J 5 bases, with 9 bases left between them. Germline CDR1 KGHDR, CDR2 SFDVKD. The CDR3 sequence is CATSDGHSETQYF. Here the CDR3 DNA reads TGTGCCACCAGTGATGGACATTCGGAGACCCAGTACTTC.